This entry describes one T cell receptor beta chain. The target of this receptor is not known. No quality values exist for individual bases; no much larger clone is one base distant. The data were taken from a study of PD-L1 blockade in urothelial cancer (dated 2017 in TCRdb). About the study as a whole: Every patient began therapy at some point between 2013 and 2015 and was given atezolizumab 1,200 mg intravenously every 3 weeks. About 90% of the 29 patients were males with bladder-origin urothelial cancer, and about 60% of the 29 reported a prior smoking history. Patients had an ECOG performance status of 0 or 1 and had received between 0 and 3 prior chemotherapy regimens. Blood samples were analyzed at 3 weeks after treatment start (second dose) and at 6 weeks after treatment start. Blood samples gave median yields of around 150,000 T cells and tens of thousands of unique TCRs, along with a median clonality of approximately 0.08. An exploratory multi-omic analysis was conducted of the somatic, immune and clinical correlates of response to PD-L1 blockade with atezolizumab in urothelial cancer. Pretreatment tumor samples and matched peripheral blood, collected serially before and after atezolizumab treatment, underwent TCR sequencing. Durable clinical benefit was defined as a progression-free survival longer than 6 months, and TCR features were additionally tested against progression-free survival and overall survival. Whole exome sequencing and RNA sequencing of pretreatment tumors were performed alongside TCR sequencing in the same patients. Nine patients achieved durable clinical benefit and some 21 did not. Around 29 patients had pretreatment blood TCR-seq, some 25 had at least one posttreatment blood collection, and some 25 had tumor TCR-seq.

The sample's time point label, decoded: pretreatment peripheral blood. A cohort of some 29 patients with locally advanced or metastatic urothelial carcinoma, treated at Memorial Sloan Kettering on a trial protocol, was included. Peripheral blood mononuclear cells were collected pretreatment and during treatment, with between 1 and 8 total time points per patient. The Qiagen DNeasy Blood extraction kit was used to purify genomic DNA from total PBMCs and from tumor samples. PBMCs were collected pretreatment and during treatment and were isolated and stored as previously described. Synthetic TCR analog templates were spiked into each PCR to estimate absolute template abundance from read counts. TCRbeta CDR3 regions were amplified from genomic DNA with bias-controlled V and J gene primers using the immunoSEQ assay. Rearranged TCRbeta segments were sequenced at approximately 20X coverage. For the original study's pipeline: Clustering was used to correct sequencing errors, and CDR3s were annotated against IMGT to assign V, D and J genes. Downstream analyses used only productive TCRbeta rearrangements and left out out-of-frame or stop-codon sequences. Clonality was computed as one minus Shannon entropy normalized by the log of the number of unique productive sequences. Clones differing between time points or between blood and tumor were identified using Fisher's exact test with Benjamini-Hochberg correction, with an adjusted p below 0.01 applied as the threshold. As stored in TCRdb, this immuneACCESS dataset retains in-frame rearrangements with V and J assigned. A fraction of the clones does not appear; measured against another copy, unresolved V genes explain less than half of the discrepancy, and the remainder lacks a known reason. The V and J calls and the clone size are those of that table, but D and trimming were determined from the DNA. The sample contains tens of thousands of clones, 85% of them found a single time. Less than 8.5% of the sample comes from the top ten.

The paper's findings and limits, for the study overall: Among patients with durable benefit, tumor-associated TCR clones showed greater expansion in peripheral blood 3 weeks after treatment started (n ≈ 22, p = 0.022). Because the sample size was small (n ≈ 31) and many exploratory analyses were performed, the results are intended to be hypothesis-generating. Improved progression-free and overall survival was associated with having pretreatment peripheral blood TCR clonality below the median.

Including the terminal cysteine and phenylalanine, the CDR3 comprises 14 residues. Here the CDR3 DNA is all that survives: 42 bases in frame from base 1. The trim is 0 bases for V and 4 bases for J, with a gap of 9 bases between the germline ends. As encoded in the germline V gene, CDR1 is LGHNA while CDR2 is YNFKEQ. This material consisted of PBMCs, taken around atezolizumab (anti-PD-L1) treatment. This chain is built from TRBV4-2 and TRBJ2-5, with the D gene not clear enough to name. This clonotype was obtained from a man in his forties or fifties with urothelial cancer. The DNA is as follows: TGTGCCAGCAGCCAAGATCTGGCTCGAGAGACCCAGTACTTC. This gives the protein CASSQDLARETQYF.